This TCR beta chain was recorded in a study of OX40 agonist ivuxolimab in advanced cancers. Study-wide background: Treatment received earlier with anti-PD-1, anti-PD-L1 or anti-CTLA-4 agents was allowed, and 40% had some.

Sequencing was performed with immunoSEQ multiplex PCR; in TCRdb, only in-frame clones are kept and a portion is missing. This sample has 35,000 to 45,000 clones, with just over 85% found just once. The CDR3 length is 12 residues. The germline V gene has CDR1 SGHAT and CDR2 FQNNGV. With 5 bases removed from V and 0 bases from J, the gap between germline ends came to 3 bases. V gene TRBV11-2 combines with J gene TRBJ2-3; no definite D call. Source: CD4+ or CD8+ T cells sorted from blood, taken in a trial of the OX40 agonist ivuxolimab. The TCR sequence derives from an adult with an advanced solid tumor such as melanoma, head and neck, liver or kidney cancer. CDR3 in amino acids: CASSPSTDTQYF. The CDR3 nucleotides read TGTGCCAGCAGCCCCAGCACAGATACGCAGTATTTT.